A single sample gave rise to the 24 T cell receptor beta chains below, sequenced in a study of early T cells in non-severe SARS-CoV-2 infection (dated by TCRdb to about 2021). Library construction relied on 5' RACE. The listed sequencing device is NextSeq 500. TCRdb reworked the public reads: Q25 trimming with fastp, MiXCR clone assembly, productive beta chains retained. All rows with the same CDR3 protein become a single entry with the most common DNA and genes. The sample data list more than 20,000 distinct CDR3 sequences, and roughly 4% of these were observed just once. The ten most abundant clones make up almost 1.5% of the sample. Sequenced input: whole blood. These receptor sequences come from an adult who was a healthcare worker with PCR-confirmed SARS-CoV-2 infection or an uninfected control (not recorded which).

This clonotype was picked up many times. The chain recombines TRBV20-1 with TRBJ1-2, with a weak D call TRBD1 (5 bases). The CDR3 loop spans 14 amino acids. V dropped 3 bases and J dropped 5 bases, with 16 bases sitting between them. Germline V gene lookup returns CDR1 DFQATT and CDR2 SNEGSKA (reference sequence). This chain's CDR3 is CSASLASRGYGYTF. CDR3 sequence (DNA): TGCAGTGCTAGCCTGGCATCCCGGGGGTATGGCTACACCTTC.

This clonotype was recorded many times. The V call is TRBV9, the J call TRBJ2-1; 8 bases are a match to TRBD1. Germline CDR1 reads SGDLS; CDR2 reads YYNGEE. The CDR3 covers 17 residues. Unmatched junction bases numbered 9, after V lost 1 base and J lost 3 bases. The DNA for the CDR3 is TGTGCCAGCAGCGTATCCCCAGGGGGCCCTAACTACAATGAGCAGTTCTTC. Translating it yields CASSVSPGGPNYNEQFF.

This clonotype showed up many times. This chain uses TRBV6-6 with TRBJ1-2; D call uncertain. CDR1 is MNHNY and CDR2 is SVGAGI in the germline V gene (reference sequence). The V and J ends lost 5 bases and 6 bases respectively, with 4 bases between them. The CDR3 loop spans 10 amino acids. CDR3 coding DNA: TGTGCCAGCAGTCGAAATGGCTACACCTTC. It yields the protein CASSRNGYTF.

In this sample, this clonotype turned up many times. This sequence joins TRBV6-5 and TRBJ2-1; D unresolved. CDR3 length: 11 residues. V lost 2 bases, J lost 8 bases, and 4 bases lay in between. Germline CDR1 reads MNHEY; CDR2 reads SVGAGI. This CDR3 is CASSYLHEQFF. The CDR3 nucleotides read TGTGCCAGCAGTTACCTCCATGAGCAGTTCTTC.

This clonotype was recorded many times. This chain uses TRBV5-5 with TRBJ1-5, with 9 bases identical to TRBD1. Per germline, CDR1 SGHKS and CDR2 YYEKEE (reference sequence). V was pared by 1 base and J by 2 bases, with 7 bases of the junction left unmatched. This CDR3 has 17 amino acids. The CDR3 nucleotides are TGTGCCAGCAGCTTGAACAGGGGGCTGGTGGGCAATCAGCCCCAGCATTTT. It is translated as CASSLNRGLVGNQPQHF.

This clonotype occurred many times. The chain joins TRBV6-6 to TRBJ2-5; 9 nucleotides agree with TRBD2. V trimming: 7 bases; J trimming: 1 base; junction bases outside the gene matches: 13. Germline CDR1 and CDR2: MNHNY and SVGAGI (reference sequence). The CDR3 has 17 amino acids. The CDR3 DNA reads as TGTGCCAGCACCCGATTTGATCTAGCGGGGCCCCAAGAGACCCAGTACTTC. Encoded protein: CASTRFDLAGPQETQYF.

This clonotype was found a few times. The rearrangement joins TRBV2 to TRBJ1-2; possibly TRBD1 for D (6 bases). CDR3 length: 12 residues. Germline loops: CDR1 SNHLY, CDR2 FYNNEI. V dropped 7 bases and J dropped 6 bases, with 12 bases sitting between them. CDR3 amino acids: CASTLQGHGYTF. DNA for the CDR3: TGTGCCAGCACTCTCCAGGGGCATGGCTACACCTTC. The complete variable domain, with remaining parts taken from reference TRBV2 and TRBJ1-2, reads EPEVTQTPSHQVTQMGQEVILRCVPISNHLYFYWYRQILGQKVEFLVSFYNNEISEKSEIFDDQFSVERPDGSNFTLKIRSTKLEDSAMYFCASTLQGHGYTFGSGTRLTVV.

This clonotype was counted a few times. This CDR3 is CASSLLNTGELFF. CDR3 nucleotide sequence: TGTGCCAGCAGTTTACTGAACACCGGGGAGCTGTTTTTT. The chain combines TRBV12-3 or TRBV12-4 with TRBJ2-2; no definite D call. V lost 2 bases and J lost 1, with 2 bases in between. This CDR3 is 13 amino acids long.

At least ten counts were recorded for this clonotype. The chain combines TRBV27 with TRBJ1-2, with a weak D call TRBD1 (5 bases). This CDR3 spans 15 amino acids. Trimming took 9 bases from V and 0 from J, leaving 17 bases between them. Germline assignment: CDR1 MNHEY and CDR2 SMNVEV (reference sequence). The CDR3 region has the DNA TGTGCCAGTCTTTCCAGGGAGGACACTAACTATGGCTACACCTTC. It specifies CASLSREDTNYGYTF.

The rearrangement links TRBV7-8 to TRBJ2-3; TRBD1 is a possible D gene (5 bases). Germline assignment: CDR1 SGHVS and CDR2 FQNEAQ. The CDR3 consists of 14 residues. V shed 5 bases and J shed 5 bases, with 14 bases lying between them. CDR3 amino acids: CASSTRQPGDTQYF. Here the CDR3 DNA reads TGTGCCAGCAGCACCCGACAGCCGGGAGATACGCAGTATTTT.

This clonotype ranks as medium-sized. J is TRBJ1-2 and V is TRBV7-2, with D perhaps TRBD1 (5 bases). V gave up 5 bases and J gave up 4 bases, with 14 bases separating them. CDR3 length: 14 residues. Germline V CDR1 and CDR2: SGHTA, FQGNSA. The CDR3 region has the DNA TGTGCCAGCAGCCCAGGGTCGATGACCTATGGCTACACCTTC. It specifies CASSPGSMTYGYTF.

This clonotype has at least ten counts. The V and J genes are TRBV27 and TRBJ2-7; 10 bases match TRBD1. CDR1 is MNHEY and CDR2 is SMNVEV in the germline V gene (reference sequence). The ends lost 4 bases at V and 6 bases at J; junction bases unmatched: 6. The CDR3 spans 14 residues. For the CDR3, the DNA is TGTGCCAGCAGTTCCCGGGACAGGGGCAGCGAGCAGTACTTC. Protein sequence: CASSSRDRGSEQYF.

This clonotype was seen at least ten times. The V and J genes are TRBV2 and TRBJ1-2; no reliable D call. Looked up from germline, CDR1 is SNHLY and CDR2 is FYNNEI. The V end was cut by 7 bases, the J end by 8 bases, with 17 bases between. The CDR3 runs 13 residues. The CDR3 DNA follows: TGTGCCAGCACCGAAAGGGAGTTCGGGGGCTACACCTTC. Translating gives CASTEREFGGYTF.

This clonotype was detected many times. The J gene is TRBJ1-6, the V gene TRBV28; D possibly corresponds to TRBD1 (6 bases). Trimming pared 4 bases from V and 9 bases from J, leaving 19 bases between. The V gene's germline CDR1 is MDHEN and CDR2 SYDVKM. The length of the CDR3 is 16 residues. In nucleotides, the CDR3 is TGTGCCAGCAGTTCCCCTCTCCAGGGGTTCGGTTCACCCCTCCACTTT. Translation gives CASSSPLQGFGSPLHF. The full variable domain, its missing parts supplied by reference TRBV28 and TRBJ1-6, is DVKVTQSSRYLVKRTGEKVFLECVQDMDHENMFWYRQDPGLGLRLIYFSYDVKMKEKGDIPEGYSVSREKKERFSLILESASTNQTSMYLCASSSPLQGFGSPLHFGNGTRLTVT.

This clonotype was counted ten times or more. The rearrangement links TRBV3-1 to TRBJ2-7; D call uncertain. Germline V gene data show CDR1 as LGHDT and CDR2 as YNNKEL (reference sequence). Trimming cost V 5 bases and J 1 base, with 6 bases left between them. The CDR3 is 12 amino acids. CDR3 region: CASSSMSYEQYF. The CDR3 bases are TGTGCCAGCAGCTCTATGTCCTACGAGCAGTACTTC.

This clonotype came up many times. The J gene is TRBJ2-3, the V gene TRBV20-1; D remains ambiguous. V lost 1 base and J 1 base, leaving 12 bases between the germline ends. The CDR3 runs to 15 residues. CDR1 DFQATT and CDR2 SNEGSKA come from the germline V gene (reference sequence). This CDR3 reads CSARGHRLGTDTQYF. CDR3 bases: TGCAGTGCTAGAGGTCATAGACTGGGCACAGATACGCAGTATTTT.

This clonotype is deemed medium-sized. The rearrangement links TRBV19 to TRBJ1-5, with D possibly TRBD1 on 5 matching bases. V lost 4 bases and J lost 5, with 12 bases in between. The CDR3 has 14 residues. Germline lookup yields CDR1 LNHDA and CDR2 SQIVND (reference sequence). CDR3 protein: CASSTDRLDQPQHF. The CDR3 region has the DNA TGTGCCAGTAGTACCGACAGACTCGATCAGCCCCAGCATTTT.

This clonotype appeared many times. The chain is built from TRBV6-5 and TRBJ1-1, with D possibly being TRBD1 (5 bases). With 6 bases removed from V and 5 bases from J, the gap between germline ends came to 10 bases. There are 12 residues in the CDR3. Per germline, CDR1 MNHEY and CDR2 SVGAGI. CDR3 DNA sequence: TGTGCCAGCAGACAAGGGGAAACTGAAGCTTTCTTT. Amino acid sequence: CASRQGETEAFF.

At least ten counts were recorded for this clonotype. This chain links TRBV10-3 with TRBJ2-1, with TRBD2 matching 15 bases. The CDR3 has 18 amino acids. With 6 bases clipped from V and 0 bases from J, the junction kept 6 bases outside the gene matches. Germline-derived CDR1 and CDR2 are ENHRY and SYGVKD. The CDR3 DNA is TGTGCCATCAGACCCGGGACTAGCGGGGGGAGCTCCTACAATGAGCAGTTCTTC. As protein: CAIRPGTSGGSSYNEQFF.

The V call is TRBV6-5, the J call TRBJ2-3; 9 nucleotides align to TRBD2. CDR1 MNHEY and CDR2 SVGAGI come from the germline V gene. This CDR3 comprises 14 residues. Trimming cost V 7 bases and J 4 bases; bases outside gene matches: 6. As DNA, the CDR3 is TGTGCCAGCATCCCTAGCGGGGCCCCAGATACGCAGTATTTT. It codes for CASIPSGAPDTQYF.

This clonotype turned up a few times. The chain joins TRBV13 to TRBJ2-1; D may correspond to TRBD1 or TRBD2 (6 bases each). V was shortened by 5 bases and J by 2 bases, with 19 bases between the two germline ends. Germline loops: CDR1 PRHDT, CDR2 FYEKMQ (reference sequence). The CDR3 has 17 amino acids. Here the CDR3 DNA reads TGTGCCAGCAGCCCGGGGGCGGGGTGGGCCGCCTACAATGAGCAGTTCTTC. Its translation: CASSPGAGWAAYNEQFF.

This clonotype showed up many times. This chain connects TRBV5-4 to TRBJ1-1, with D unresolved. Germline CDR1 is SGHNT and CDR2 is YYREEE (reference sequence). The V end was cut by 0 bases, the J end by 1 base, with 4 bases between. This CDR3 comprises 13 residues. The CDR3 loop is CASSLAGNTEAFF. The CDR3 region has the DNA TGTGCCAGCAGCTTGGCGGGGAACACTGAAGCTTTCTTT.

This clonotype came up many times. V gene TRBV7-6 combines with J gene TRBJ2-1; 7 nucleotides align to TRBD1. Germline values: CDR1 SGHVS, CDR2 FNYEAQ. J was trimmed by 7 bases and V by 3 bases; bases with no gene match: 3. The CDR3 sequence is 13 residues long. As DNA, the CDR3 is TGTGCCAGCAGCTTGGGACAGCTAAATGAGCAGTTCTTC. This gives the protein CASSLGQLNEQFF.

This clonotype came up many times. CDR3 bases: TGCGCCAGCAGCCCCCGGGACAGTTTACGCGGGGAGACCCAGTACTTC. This gives the protein CASSPRDSLRGETQYF. The chain employs TRBV5-1 and TRBJ2-5, with 7 positions matching TRBD1. The CDR3 has 16 amino acids. The germline V gene has CDR1 SGHRS and CDR2 YFSETQ. J lost 5 bases, V lost 4 bases, and 14 bases had no gene match. Filled out from reference TRBV5-1 and TRBJ2-5, the complete variable domain reads KAGVTQTPRYLIKTRGQQVTLSCSPISGHRSVSWYQQTPGQGLQFLFEYFSETQRNKGNFPGRFSGRQFSNSRSEMNVSTLELGDSALYLCASSPRDSLRGETQYFGPGTRLLVL.